This TCR beta chain was obtained from a study of blood T cells in healthy people across ages. This clonotype was seen more than once but under ten times. This may arise from a read error, as a much more abundant clone is one base away. Combining a sample-barcoded 5' primer with a J-beta primer mix, a second PCR ran for about 7 to 11 cycles. Each CDR3 protein is one row after TCRdb ran MiXCR on the 5' RACE reads. The top ten hold about 13% of the sample, which has 650,000 or so distinct CDR3 sequences, 52% seen once. The V and J ends lost 4 bases and 11 bases, in that order; junction bases with no gene match: 12. The CDR3 has 13 residues. Germline-derived CDR1 and CDR2 are SQVTM and ANQGSEA.

The specimen sequenced was blood. The origin of this receptor is a woman aged 80 or over in good health. This chain uses TRBV29-1 with TRBJ2-5; 8 bases map to TRBD1. The DNA for the CDR3 is TGCAGCGTTGGAGACAGGGGAGGCAATGAGCAGTACTTC. This sequence encodes CSVGDRGGNEQYF.